One and the same sample provided the 5 T cell receptor beta chains below, sequenced in a study of shared clonotypes between healthy human individuals. Clones were sequenced by immunoSEQ multiplex PCR, and TCRdb holds only the in-frame ones, with some missing. The data hold about 2.3 million clones, with more than 80% observed a single time. Sequenced material: naive CD4+ T cells from PBMCs. Subset denoted: CD45RA+ positively selected. All receptors derive from a man between 18 and 29 years old in good health. Some clones in this sample may be carry-over from other donors' samples.

The chain uses TRBV28 and TRBJ1-4; no definite D call. Trimming stripped 4 bases from V and 0 bases from J, with 9 bases between. The germline gives CDR1 MDHEN, CDR2 SYDVKM. The CDR3 is 15 amino acids. This chain's CDR3 is CASSSETATNEKLFF. CDR3 DNA sequence: TGTGCCAGCAGTTCTGAGACTGCAACTAATGAAAAACTGTTTTTT.

This sequence joins TRBV25-1 and TRBJ2-7, with TRBD1 matching over 8 bases. This CDR3 is 15 amino acids long. The germline V gene encodes CDR1 MGHDK and CDR2 SYGVNS. Trimming at V came to 3 bases and at J to 6 bases, leaving 10 bases not matched to a gene. The CDR3 protein is CASSDYVDRVGEQYF. The CDR3 nucleotides read TGTGCCAGCAGTGATTACGTGGACAGGGTAGGCGAGCAGTACTTC.

J is TRBJ1-5 and V is TRBV11-2; D call uncertain. The V end lost 1 base, the J end lost 7 bases, and 14 bases lay between the germline ends. Germline lookup yields CDR1 SGHAT and CDR2 FQNNGV. This CDR3 comprises 15 residues. The CDR3 sequence is CASSLGQAAGQPQHF. CDR3 DNA: TGTGCCAGCAGCTTAGGGCAGGCGGCCGGGCAGCCCCAGCATTTT.

The chain combines TRBV5-6 with TRBJ1-5; the D gene is possibly TRBD1 (5 bases). This CDR3 contains 13 residues. Germline CDR1 and CDR2: SGHDT and YYEEEE. The ends were cut back, 5 bases at V and 9 bases at J, with 15 bases in the middle. The CDR3 is CASREGPQGPQHF. Here the CDR3 DNA reads TGTGCCAGCAGAGAGGGACCGCAGGGGCCCCAGCATTTT.

This clone was seen once. J is TRBJ2-5 and V is TRBV5-4; TRBD1 might be the D (5 bases). Trimming pared 3 bases from V and 2 bases from J, leaving 14 bases between. The CDR3 sequence is 15 residues long. Germline V gives CDR1 SGHNT, CDR2 YYREEE (reference sequence). The CDR3 loop is CASSSPPSGQETQYF. For the CDR3, the DNA is TGTGCCAGCAGCTCACCCCCTTCAGGGCAAGAGACCCAGTACTTC. The full variable domain, rest sourced from reference TRBV5-4 and TRBJ2-5, is ETGVTQSPTHLIKTRGQQVTLRCSSQSGHNTVSWYQQALGQGPQFIFQYYREEENGRGNFPPRFSGLQFPNYSSELNVNALELDDSALYLCASSSPPSGQETQYFGPGTRLLVL.